These T cell receptor beta chains were read from a single sample in a study of CD8 T cells in Susac syndrome. TCRdb ran MiXCR on the immunoSEQ multiplex PCR reads and lists one entry per CDR3 protein. The sample includes 73,000 or so distinct CDR3 sequences, over 85% of them seen just once. Source material: CD8+ T cells from PBMCs. Receptors were obtained from a human donor with multiple sclerosis. Both conserved end residues are part of each CDR3. A D gene is named only where the DNA matches it firmly. The size entry is marked missing in some rows and otherwise reads once, few, many or a size class.

v_call: TRBV6-5; d_call: TRBD1; j_call: TRBJ2-7; clone_size: NA; cdr3_aa: CASSYGTGESYEQYF; cdr3_nt: TGTGCCAGCAGTTACGGGACAGGGGAGTCCTACGAGCAGTACTTC
v_call: TRBV5-6; d_call: NA; j_call: TRBJ1-5; clone_size: NA; cdr3_aa: CASSLVQDSNQPQHF; cdr3_nt: TGTGCCAGCAGCTTGGTCCAGGATAGCAATCAGCCCCAGCATTTT
v_call: TRBV9; d_call: TRBD1; j_call: TRBJ2-6; clone_size: NA; cdr3_aa: CASSGIQGAVAGANVLTF; cdr3_nt: TGTGCCAGCAGCGGCATACAGGGGGCTGTTGCTGGGGCCAACGTCCTGACTTTC
v_call: TRBV3-1; d_call: NA; j_call: TRBJ2-7; clone_size: NA; cdr3_aa: CASSQAGTASSYEQYF; cdr3_nt: TGTGCCAGCAGCCAGGCCGGGACGGCGAGCTCCTACGAGCAGTACTTC
v_call: TRBV9; d_call: NA; j_call: TRBJ2-1; clone_size: NA; cdr3_aa: CASSLGTSPAGFF; cdr3_nt: TGTGCCAGCAGCCTCGGAACCAGTCCGGCAGGGTTCTTC
v_call: TRBV7-2; d_call: TRBD2; j_call: TRBJ2-7; clone_size: NA; cdr3_aa: CASSRTSGGDYEQYF; cdr3_nt: TGTGCCAGCAGCCGGACTAGCGGGGGGGACTACGAGCAGTACTTC
v_call: TRBV19; d_call: TRBD2; j_call: TRBJ2-7; clone_size: NA; cdr3_aa: CASSVAGEGTSSYEQYF; cdr3_nt: TGTGCCAGTAGCGTAGCGGGAGAGGGGACAAGCTCCTACGAGCAGTACTTC
v_call: TRBV7-9; d_call: NA; j_call: TRBJ1-2; clone_size: NA; cdr3_aa: CASSHVMEWRTDGYTF; cdr3_nt: TGTGCCAGCAGCCATGTGATGGAGTGGCGCACAGATGGCTACACCTTC
v_call: TRBV12-3/TRBV12-4; d_call: NA; j_call: TRBJ1-1; clone_size: NA; cdr3_aa: CASSLIPGQEAFF; cdr3_nt: TGTGCCAGCAGTTTAATCCCCGGACAAGAGGCTTTCTTT
v_call: TRBV7-9; d_call: NA; j_call: TRBJ2-5; clone_size: NA; cdr3_aa: CASTPTGQETQYF; cdr3_nt: TGTGCCAGCACCCCCACCGGGCAAGAGACCCAGTACTTC
v_call: TRBV6-4; d_call: TRBD1; j_call: TRBJ1-1; clone_size: NA; cdr3_aa: CASSDYHRGKDTEAFF; cdr3_nt: TGTGCCAGCAGTGACTACCACAGGGGGAAGGACACTGAAGCTTTCTTT
v_call: TRBV27; d_call: NA; j_call: TRBJ2-7; clone_size: NA; cdr3_aa: CASSPTGNYEQYF; cdr3_nt: TGTGCCAGCAGCCCCACCGGGAACTACGAGCAGTACTTC
v_call: TRBV6-2/TRBV6-3; d_call: TRBD1; j_call: TRBJ2-2; clone_size: once; cdr3_aa: CASSYFGQGTGELFF; cdr3_nt: TGTGCCAGCAGTTACTTCGGACAGGGCACCGGGGAGCTGTTTTTT
v_call: TRBV6-6; d_call: NA; j_call: TRBJ2-5; clone_size: NA; cdr3_aa: CASSYSPGQETQYF; cdr3_nt: TGTGCCAGCAGTTACTCTCCAGGCCAAGAGACCCAGTACTTC